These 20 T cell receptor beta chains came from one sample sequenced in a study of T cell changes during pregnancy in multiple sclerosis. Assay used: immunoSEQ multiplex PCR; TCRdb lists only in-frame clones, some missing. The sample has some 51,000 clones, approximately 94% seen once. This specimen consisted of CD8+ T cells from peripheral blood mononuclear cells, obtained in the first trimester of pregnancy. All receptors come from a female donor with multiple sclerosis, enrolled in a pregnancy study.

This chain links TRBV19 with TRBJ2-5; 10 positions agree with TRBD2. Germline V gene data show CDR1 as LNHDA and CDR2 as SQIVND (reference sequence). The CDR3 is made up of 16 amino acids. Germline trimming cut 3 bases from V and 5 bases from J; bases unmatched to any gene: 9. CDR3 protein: CASSIGGLAVRETQYF. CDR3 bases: TGTGCCAGTAGTATCGGAGGACTAGCGGTTCGGGAGACCCAGTACTTC.

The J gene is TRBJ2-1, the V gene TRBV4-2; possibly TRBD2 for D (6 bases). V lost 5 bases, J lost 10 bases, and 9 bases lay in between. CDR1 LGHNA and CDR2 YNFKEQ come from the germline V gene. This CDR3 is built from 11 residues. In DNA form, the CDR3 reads TGTGCCAGCAGCTACGGGGGAGAGCAGTTCTTC. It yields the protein CASSYGGEQFF.

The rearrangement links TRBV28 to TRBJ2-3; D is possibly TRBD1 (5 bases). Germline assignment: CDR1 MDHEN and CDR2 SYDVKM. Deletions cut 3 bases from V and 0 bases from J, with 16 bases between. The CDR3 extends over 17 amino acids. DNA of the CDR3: TGTGCCAGCAGTTTTCACGCAGGGCTGGCGAGCACAGATACGCAGTATTTT. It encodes CASSFHAGLASTDTQYF.

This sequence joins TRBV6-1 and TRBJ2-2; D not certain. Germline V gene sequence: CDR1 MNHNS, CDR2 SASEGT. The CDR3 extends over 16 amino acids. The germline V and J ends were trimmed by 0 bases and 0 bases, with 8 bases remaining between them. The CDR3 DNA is TGTGCCAGCAGTGAAGCGTTTCAGTCGAACACCGGGGAGCTGTTTTTT. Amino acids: CASSEAFQSNTGELFF.

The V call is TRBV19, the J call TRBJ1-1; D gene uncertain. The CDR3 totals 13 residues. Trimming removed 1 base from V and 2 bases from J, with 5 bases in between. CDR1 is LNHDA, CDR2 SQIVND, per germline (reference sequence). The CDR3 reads CASSIASNTEAFF. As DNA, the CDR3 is TGTGCCAGTAGTATAGCTTCCAACACTGAAGCTTTCTTT.

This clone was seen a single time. The CDR3 loop is CASSSSRDFATGEAFF. The CDR3 bases are TGTGCCAGCAGCTCCAGTCGGGATTTTGCGACCGGTGAAGCTTTCTTT. The chain employs TRBV7-9 and TRBJ1-1, with D hard to call. This CDR3 region has 16 residues. Germline-derived CDR1 and CDR2 are SEHNR and FQNEAQ (reference sequence). Trimming took off 4 bases at V and 7 bases at J, with 22 bases between the two ends. The full variable domain, its missing parts supplied by reference TRBV7-9 and TRBJ1-1, is DTGVSQNPRHKITKRGQNVTFRCDPISEHNRLYWYRQTLGQGPEFLTYFQNEAQLEKSRLLSDRFSAERPKGSFSTLEIQRTEQGDSAMYLCASSSSRDFATGEAFFGQGTRLTVV.

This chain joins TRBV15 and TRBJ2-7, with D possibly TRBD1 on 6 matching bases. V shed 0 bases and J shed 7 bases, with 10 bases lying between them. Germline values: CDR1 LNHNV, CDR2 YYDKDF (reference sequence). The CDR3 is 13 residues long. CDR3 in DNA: TGTGCCACCAGCAGAGATCGGGGACAAGAGCAGTACTTC. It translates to CATSRDRGQEQYF.

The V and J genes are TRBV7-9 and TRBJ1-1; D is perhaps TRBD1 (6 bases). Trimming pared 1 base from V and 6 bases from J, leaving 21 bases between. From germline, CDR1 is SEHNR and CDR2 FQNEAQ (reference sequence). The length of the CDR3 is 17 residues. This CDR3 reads CASSLGGRLPRGSEAFF. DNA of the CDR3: TGTGCCAGCAGCTTAGGGGGGCGACTACCGAGAGGGTCTGAAGCTTTCTTT.

The CDR3 is CASSELVGEGEKLFF. The DNA of the CDR3 is TGTGCCAGCAGTGAACTAGTAGGGGAAGGTGAAAAACTGTTTTTT. This sequence joins TRBV6-1 and TRBJ1-4; D is possibly TRBD1 (5 bases). The germline gives CDR1 MNHNS, CDR2 SASEGT. The CDR3 is 15 amino acids. V shed 2 bases and J shed 7 bases, with 14 bases lying between them.

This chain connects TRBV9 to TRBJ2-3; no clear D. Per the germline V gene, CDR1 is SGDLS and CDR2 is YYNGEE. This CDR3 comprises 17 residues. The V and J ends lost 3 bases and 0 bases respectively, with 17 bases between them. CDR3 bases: TGTGCCAGCAGCGCAGATTTTCGGGTGGTGAGCACAGATACGCAGTATTTT. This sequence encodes CASSADFRVVSTDTQYF. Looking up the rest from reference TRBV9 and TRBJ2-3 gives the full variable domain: DSGVTQTPKHLITATGQRVTLRCSPRSGDLSVYWYQQSLDQGLQFLIQYYNGEERAKGNILERFSAQQFPDLHSELNLSSLELGDSALYFCASSADFRVVSTDTQYFGPGTRLTVL.

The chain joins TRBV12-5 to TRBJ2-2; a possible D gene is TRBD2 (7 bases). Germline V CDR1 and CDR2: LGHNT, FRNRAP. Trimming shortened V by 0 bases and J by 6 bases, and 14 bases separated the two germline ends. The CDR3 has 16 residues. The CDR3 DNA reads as TGTGCTAGTGGTTTGGTACTGGGGAGGGGGGCCGGGGAGCTGTTTTTT. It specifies CASGLVLGRGAGELFF.

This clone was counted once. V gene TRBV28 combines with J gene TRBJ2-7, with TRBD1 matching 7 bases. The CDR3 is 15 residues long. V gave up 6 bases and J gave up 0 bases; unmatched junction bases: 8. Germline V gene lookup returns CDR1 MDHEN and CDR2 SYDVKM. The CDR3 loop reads CASSPGQRSSYEQYF. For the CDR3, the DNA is TGTGCCAGCAGCCCGGGACAGAGAAGCTCCTACGAGCAGTACTTC.

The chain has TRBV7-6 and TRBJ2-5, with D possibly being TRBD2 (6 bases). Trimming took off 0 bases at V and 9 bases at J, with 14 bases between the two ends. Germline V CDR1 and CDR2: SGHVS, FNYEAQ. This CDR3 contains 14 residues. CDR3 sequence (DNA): TGTGCCAGCAGCTTAGCTGGAGGGTCTTCGCCCCAGTACTTC. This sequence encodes CASSLAGGSSPQYF.

CDR3 amino acids: CASSQDADSYEQYF. Here the CDR3 DNA reads TGCGCCAGCAGCCAAGATGCGGACTCCTACGAGCAGTACTTC. The chain combines TRBV4-1 with TRBJ2-7, with D hard to call. The CDR3 is 14 residues long. Germline V CDR1 and CDR2: MGHRA, YSYEKL. Trimming removed 0 bases from V and 0 bases from J, with 6 bases in between.

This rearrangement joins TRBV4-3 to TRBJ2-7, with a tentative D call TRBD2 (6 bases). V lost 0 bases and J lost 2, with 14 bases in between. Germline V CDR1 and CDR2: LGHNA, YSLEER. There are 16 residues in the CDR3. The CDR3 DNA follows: TGCGCCAGCAGCCAAGATCGAGGACTAACCGCCTACGAGCAGTACTTC. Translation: CASSQDRGLTAYEQYF.

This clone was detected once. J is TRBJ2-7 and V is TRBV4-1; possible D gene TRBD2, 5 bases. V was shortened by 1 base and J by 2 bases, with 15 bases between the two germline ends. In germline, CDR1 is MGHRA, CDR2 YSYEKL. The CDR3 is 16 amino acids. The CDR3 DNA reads TGCGCCAGCAGCCAAGTCGGAGGCAGCCTAACCTACGAGCAGTACTTC. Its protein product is CASSQVGGSLTYEQYF.

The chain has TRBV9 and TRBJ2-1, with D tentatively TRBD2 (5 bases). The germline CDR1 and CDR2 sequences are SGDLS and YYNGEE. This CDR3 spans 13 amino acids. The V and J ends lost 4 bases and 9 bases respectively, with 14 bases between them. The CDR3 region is CASSPLASPEQFF. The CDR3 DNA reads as TGTGCCAGCAGCCCCCTGGCTAGCCCTGAGCAGTTCTTC.

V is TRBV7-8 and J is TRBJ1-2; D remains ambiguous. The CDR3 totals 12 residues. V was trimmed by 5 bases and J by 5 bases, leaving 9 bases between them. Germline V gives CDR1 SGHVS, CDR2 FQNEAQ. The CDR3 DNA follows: TGTGCCAGCAGCGAGACCGGGTATGGCTACACCTTC. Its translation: CASSETGYGYTF.

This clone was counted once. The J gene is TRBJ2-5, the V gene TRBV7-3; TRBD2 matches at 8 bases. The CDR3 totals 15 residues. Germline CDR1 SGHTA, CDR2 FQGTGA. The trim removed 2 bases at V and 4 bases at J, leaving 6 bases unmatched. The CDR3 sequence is CASSLVTGGRETQYF. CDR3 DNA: TGTGCCAGCAGCTTAGTTACGGGAGGGCGAGAGACCCAGTACTTC.

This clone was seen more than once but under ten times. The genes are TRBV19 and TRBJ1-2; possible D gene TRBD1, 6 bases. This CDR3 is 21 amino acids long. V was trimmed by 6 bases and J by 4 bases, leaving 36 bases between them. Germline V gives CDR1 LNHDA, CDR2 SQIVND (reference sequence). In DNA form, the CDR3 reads TGTGCCAGTAGCTACGCTAGGACGGGGGGCACCCAGCCATCATACGGCTATGGCTACACCTTC. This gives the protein CASSYARTGGTQPSYGYGYTF.